A selection of T cell receptor beta chains follows, all from one sample in a study of T cell responses to AZD1222 COVID-19 vaccine. Using immunoSEQ multiplex PCR, the repertoire was profiled, and TCRdb retains in-frame clones only, with some absent. This table has 65,000 to 95,000 clones, roughly 85% appearing once. This material consisted of peripheral blood, taken on day 0 of AZD1222 vaccination. The source of these receptors is an adult in good health. Both conserved end residues are part of each CDR3. The D gene is left open where the match is weak. Rows give clone size only sometimes, using once, few, many, or a class for an expanded clone.

j_gene	d_gene	abundance	v_gene	CDR3aa	CDR3nt
TRBJ1-1	.	.	TRBV19	CASSLNLGTEAFF	TGTGCCAGTAGTTTAAACCTGGGGACTGAAGCTTTCTTT
TRBJ1-3	.	.	TRBV19	CASSRTGSGNTIYF	TGTGCCAGTAGCCGGACGGGCTCTGGAAACACCATATATTTT
TRBJ2-7	TRBD1	.	TRBV5-1	CASSLDRGLYEQYF	TGCGCCAGCAGCTTGGACAGGGGGCTCTACGAGCAGTACTTC
TRBJ1-6	.	.	TRBV14	CASSQGAGFLNSPLHF	TGTGCCAGCAGCCAAGGGGCAGGTTTTCTCAATTCACCCCTCCACTTT
TRBJ2-5	TRBD1	.	TRBV15	CATQKQGARKTQYF	TGTGCCACCCAAAAACAGGGGGCGCGGAAGACCCAGTACTTC
TRBJ1-6	.	.	TRBV11-2	CASSPIPLISSYNSPLHF	TGTGCCAGCAGCCCCATCCCCCTAATAAGCTCCTATAATTCACCCCTCCACTTT
TRBJ1-6	TRBD1	.	TRBV9	CASSGGQGGQNSPLHF	TGTGCCAGCAGCGGCGGACAGGGAGGTCAGAATTCACCCCTCCACTTT
TRBJ1-4	.	.	TRBV11-3	CASSREWVLFF	TGTGCCAGCAGCCGAGAATGGGTGCTGTTTTTT
TRBJ2-1	.	.	TRBV28	CASSLQGFQSIF	TGTGCCAGCAGTTTGCAGGGCTTTCAGAGCATCTTC
TRBJ2-3	TRBD1	few	TRBV7-9	CASSLEQGSTDTQYF	TGTGCCAGCAGCTTAGAACAGGGGAGCACAGATACGCAGTATTTT
TRBJ1-4	.	.	TRBV7-2	CASSPRWGSEEKLFF	TGTGCCAGCAGCCCCCGTTGGGGGAGTGAGGAAAAACTGTTTTTT